This TCR beta chain appears in the sequencing data of a study of T-cell reconstitution after alpha-beta-depleted transplantation in children. This clonotype was seen many times. TCRbeta library construction was performed incorporating unique molecular identifiers. TCRdb passed the PCR reads through MiXCR, listing each CDR3 protein once. The table lists some 220,000 distinct CDR3 sequences, 8% to 9.5% of them singletons. Source: PBMCs from the stem cell graft donor, taken from the stem cell graft. This clonotype originated in a human donor who donated a stem cell graft to a child with acute lymphoblastic leukemia.

The CDR3 here is CATSRAQLGSSYEQYF. The CDR3 DNA sequence: TGTGCCACCAGCAGAGCCCAGTTAGGGAGCTCCTACGAGCAGTACTTC. The chain has TRBV15 and TRBJ2-7; a weak D match, TRBD2 (5 bases). The CDR3 is 16 residues long. V was pared by 1 base and J by 0 bases, with 13 bases between. Germline V gene sequence: CDR1 LNHNV, CDR2 YYDKDF (reference sequence). Looking up the rest from reference TRBV15 and TRBJ2-7 gives the full variable domain: DAMVIQNPRYQVTQFGKPVTLSCSQTLNHNVMYWYQQKSSQAPKLLFHYYDKDFNNEADTPDNFQSRRPNTSFCFLDIRSPGLGDTAMYLCATSRAQLGSSYEQYFGPGTRLTVT.